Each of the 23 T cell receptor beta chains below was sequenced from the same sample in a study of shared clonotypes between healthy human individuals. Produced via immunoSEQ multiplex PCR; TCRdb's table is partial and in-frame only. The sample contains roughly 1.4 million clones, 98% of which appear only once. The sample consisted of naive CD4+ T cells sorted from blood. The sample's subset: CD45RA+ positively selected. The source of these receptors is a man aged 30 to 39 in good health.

The CDR3: CASSLQGYTEAFF. As DNA, the CDR3 is TGTGCCAGCAGTTTGCAGGGATATACTGAAGCTTTCTTT. The chain has TRBV28 and TRBJ1-1, with a weak D call TRBD1 (5 bases). The CDR3 spans 13 residues. The V gene's germline CDR1 is MDHEN and CDR2 SYDVKM. Trimming cost V 3 bases and J 5 bases, with 10 bases left between them.

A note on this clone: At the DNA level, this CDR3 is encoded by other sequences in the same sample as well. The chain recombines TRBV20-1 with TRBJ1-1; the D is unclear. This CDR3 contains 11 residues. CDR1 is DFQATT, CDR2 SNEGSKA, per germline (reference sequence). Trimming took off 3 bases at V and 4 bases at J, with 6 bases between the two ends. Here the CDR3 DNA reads TGCAGTGCTAGGGGGTTCACTGAAGCTTTCTTT. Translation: CSARGFTEAFF.

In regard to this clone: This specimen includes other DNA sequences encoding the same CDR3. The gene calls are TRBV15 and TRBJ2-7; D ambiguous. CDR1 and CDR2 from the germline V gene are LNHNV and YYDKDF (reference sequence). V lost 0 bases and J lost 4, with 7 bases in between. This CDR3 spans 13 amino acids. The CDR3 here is CATSRDLSYEQYF. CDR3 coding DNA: TGTGCCACCAGCAGAGATTTAAGTTACGAGCAGTACTTC.

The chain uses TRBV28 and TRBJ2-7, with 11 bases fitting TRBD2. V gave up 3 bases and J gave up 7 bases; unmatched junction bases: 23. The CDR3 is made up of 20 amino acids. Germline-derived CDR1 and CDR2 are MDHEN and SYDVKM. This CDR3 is CASSFPYRGTSGGGIREQYF. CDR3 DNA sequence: TGTGCCAGCAGTTTCCCTTACAGGGGGACTAGCGGAGGAGGAATTCGAGAGCAGTACTTC.

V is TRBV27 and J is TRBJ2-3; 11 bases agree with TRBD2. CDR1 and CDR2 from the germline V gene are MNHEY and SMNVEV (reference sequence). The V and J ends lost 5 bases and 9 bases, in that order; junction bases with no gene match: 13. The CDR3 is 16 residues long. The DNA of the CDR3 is TGTGCCAGCAGTGAAAGACTAGCGGGGAACACCGCAACGCAGTATTTT. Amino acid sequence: CASSERLAGNTATQYF.

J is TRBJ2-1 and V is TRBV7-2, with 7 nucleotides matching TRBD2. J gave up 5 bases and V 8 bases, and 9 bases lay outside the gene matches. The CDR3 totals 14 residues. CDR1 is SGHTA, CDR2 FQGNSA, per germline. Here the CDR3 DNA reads TGTGCCAGCCGAATCAAGCGGGGAAACAATGAGCAGTTCTTC. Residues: CASRIKRGNNEQFF. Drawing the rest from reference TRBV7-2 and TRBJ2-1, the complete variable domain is GAGVSQSPSNKVTEKGKDVELRCDPISGHTALYWYRQSLGQGLEFLIYFQGNSAPDKSGLPSDRFSAERTGGSVSTLTIQRTQQEDSAVYLCASRIKRGNNEQFFGPGTRLTVL.

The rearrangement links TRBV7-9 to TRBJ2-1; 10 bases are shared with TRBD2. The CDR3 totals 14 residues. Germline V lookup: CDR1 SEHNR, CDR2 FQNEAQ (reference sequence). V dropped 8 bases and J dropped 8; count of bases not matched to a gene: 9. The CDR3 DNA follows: TGTGCCAGCCGTACTAGCGGGAATGGCTATGAGCAGTTCTTC. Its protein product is CASRTSGNGYEQFF.

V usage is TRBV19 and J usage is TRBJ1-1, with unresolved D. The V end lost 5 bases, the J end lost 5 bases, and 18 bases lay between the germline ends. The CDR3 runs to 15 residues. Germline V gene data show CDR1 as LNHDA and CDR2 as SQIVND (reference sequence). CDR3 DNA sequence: TGTGCCAGTAGTTCGCCTTACAGCGCGGGGACTGAAGCTTTCTTT. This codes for CASSSPYSAGTEAFF.

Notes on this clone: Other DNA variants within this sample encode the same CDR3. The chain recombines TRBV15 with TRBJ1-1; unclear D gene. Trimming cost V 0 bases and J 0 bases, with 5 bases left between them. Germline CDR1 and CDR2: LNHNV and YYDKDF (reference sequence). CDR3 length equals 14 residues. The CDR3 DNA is TGTGCCACCAGCAGAGATCTCGTGAACACTGAAGCTTTCTTT. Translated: CATSRDLVNTEAFF.

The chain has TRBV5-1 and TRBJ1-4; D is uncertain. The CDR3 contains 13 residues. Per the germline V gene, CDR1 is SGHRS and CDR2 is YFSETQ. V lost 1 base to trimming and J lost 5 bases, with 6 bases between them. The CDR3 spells CASSLQPNEKLFF. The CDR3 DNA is TGCGCCAGCAGCTTGCAGCCCAATGAAAAACTGTTTTTT.

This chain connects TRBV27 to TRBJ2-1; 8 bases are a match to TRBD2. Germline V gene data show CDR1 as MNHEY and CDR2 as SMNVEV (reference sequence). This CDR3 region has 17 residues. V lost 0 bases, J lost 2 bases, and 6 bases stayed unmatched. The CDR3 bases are TGTGCCAGCAGTTTATCGTTGGGTAGCGGGACCTACAATGAGCAGTTCTTC. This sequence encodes CASSLSLGSGTYNEQFF.

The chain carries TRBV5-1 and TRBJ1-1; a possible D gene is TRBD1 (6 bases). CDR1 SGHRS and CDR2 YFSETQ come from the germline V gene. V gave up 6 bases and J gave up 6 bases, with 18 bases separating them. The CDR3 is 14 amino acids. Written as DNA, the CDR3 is TGCGCCAGCAAGGTTGGGGGCGGCTCCGCTGAAGCTTTCTTT. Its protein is CASKVGGGSAEAFF.

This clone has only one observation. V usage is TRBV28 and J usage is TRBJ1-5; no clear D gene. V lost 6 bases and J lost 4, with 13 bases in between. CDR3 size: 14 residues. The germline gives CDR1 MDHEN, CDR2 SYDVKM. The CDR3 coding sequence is TGTGCCAGCAGCTCCACTGACACGAATCAGCCCCAGCATTTT. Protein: CASSSTDTNQPQHF.

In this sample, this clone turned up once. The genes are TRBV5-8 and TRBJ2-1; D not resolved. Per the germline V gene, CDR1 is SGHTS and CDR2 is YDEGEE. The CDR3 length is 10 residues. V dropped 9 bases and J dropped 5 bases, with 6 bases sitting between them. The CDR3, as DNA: TGTGCCATCCGGGACAATGAGCAGTTCTTC. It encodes CAIRDNEQFF.

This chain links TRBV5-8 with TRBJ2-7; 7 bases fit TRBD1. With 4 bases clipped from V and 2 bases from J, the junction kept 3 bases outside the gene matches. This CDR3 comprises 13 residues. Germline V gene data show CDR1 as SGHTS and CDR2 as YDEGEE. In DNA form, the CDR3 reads TGTGCCAGCAGCCGAACAGGGGCCTACGAGCAGTACTTC. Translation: CASSRTGAYEQYF.

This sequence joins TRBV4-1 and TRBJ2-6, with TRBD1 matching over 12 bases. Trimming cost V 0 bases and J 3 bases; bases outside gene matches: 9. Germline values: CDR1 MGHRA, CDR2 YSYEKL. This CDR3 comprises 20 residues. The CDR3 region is CASSQDRSGQGARGANVLTF. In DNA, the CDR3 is TGCGCCAGCAGCCAAGATAGGTCGGGACAGGGGGCGCGTGGGGCCAACGTCCTGACTTTC.

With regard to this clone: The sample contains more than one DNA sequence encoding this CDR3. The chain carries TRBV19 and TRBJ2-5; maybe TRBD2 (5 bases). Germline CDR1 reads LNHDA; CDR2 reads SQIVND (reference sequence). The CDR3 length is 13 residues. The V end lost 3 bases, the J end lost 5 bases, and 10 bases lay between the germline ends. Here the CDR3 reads CASSIYEGETQYF. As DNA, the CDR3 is TGTGCCAGTAGTATCTACGAGGGTGAGACCCAGTACTTC.

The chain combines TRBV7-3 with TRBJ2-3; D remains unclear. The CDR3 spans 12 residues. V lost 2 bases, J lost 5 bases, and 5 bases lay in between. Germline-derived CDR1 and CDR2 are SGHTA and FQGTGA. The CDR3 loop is CASSLWGDTQYF. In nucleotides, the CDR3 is TGTGCCAGCAGCTTATGGGGAGATACGCAGTATTTT.

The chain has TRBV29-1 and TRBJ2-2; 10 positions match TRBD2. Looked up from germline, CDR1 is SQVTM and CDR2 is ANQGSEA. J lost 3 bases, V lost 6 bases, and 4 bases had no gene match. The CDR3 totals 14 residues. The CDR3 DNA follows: TGCAGCGTATCCGGGACTAGCGACACCGGGGAGCTGTTTTTT. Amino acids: CSVSGTSDTGELFF.

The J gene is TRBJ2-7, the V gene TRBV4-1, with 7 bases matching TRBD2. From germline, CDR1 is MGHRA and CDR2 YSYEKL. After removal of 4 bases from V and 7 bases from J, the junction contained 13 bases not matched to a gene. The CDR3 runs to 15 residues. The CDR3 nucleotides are TGCGCCAGCAGCCGAGCCGGGACTACCCCCGGAGAGCAGTACTTC. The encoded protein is CASSRAGTTPGEQYF.

CDR3 in DNA: TGTGCCAGCAGCTCTAGCGGGGCCAGCTCCTACAATGAGCAGTTCTTC. Translation: CASSSSGASSYNEQFF. V and J are TRBV11-3 and TRBJ2-1; 9 bases agree with TRBD2. Germline V gives CDR1 SGHNT, CDR2 YENEEA. V was pared by 4 bases and J by 0 bases, with 4 bases of the junction left unmatched. CDR3 length: 16 amino acids.

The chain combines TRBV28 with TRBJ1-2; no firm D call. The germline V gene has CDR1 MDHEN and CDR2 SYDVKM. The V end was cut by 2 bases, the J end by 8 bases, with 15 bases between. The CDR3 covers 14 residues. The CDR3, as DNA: TGTGCCAGCAGTTTAATATGGAAGGGCTCCGGCTACACCTTC. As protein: CASSLIWKGSGYTF.

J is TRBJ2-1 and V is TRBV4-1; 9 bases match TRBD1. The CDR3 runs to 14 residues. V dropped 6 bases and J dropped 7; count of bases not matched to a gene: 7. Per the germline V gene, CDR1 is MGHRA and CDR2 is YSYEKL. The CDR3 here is CASSSGTGLNEQFF. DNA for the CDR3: TGCGCCAGCAGTTCCGGGACAGGGTTGAATGAGCAGTTCTTC.